This is a list of T cell receptor beta chains from one sample in a study of blood T cell repertoires in COVID-19. The method was immunoSEQ multiplex PCR; TCRdb's version includes in-frame clones alone and lacks a portion of them. The sample contains about 150,000 clones, approximately 85% of which appear only once. The sequencing input was peripheral blood. All receptors come from a man between 60 and 75 years old with COVID-19, enrolled during active disease. Each CDR3 is given with its conserved first and last residue. D genes are given only for firm matches. Not every row has a clone size; where given, it reads once, few, many or a size class.

>TRBJ1-1|-|once|TRBV28
TGTGCCAGCAGTTTATCGGCCCCCGGGGAAGCTTTCTTT
CASSLSAPGEAFF
>TRBJ2-3|-|-|TRBV29-1
TGCAGCGGTAAAGACACCGGTGGCACAGATACGCAGTATTTT
CSGKDTGGTDTQYF
>TRBJ1-1|-|-|TRBV5-4
TGTGCCAGCAGCCCCGACAATCTGAACACTGAAGCTTTCTTT
CASSPDNLNTEAFF
>TRBJ1-6|TRBD1|-|TRBV7-8
TGTGCCAGCAGCTTAGGGGACAGGGTATCACCCCTCCACTTT
CASSLGDRVSPLHF
>TRBJ2-1|TRBD2|-|TRBV5-6
TGTGCCAGCAGCTTCGGACAAACCAAAGCGGGAGGGCCTAAGAAGCAGTTCTTC
CASSFGQTKAGGPKKQFF
>TRBJ2-5|-|-|TRBV24-1
TGTGCCACCAGTGGTTCGTCGGTTCTAGAGACCCAGTACTTC
CATSGSSVLETQYF
>TRBJ2-2|TRBD2|-|TRBV5-4
TGTGCCAGCAGCACGGGACTAGCGGTGCCGGGGGAGCTGTTTTTT
CASSTGLAVPGELFF
>TRBJ1-1|TRBD1|-|TRBV20-1
TGCAGTGCTAGTGGCTGGGACAGCCGAGAAGCTTTCTTT
CSASGWDSREAFF
>TRBJ2-3|-|-|TRBV19
TGTGCCAGTAGCGAGCCCCCGGTTACAGATACGCAGTATTTT
CASSEPPVTDTQYF
>TRBJ1-2|TRBD1|-|TRBV30
TGTGCCTGGATGGAAAACAGGGGCGTGATGTATGGCTACACCTTC
CAWMENRGVMYGYTF
>TRBJ1-5|-|-|TRBV24-1
TGTGCCACCAGCGACAGCTACAATCAGCCCCAGCATTTT
CATSDSYNQPQHF
>TRBJ2-7|-|-|TRBV28
TGTGCCAGCAGTTTCACCTACGAGCAGTACTTC
CASSFTYEQYF
>TRBJ2-5|-|-|TRBV11-3
TGTGCCAGCGGCTACGGTATGGGCGGGGCTCAAGAGACCCAGTACTTC
CASGYGMGGAQETQYF
>TRBJ2-7|-|-|TRBV5-6
TGTGCCAGCAGACGGCGACAGAGCTCCTACGAGCAGTACTTC
CASRRRQSSYEQYF
>TRBJ2-1|-|-|TRBV2
TGTGCCAGCAGCGGACAATTCAATGAGCAGTTCTTC
CASSGQFNEQFF
>TRBJ2-7|-|-|TRBV7-2
TGTGCCAGCAGCTTCGGGCAGGCGGGACACGAGCAGTACTTC
CASSFGQAGHEQYF
>TRBJ1-6|TRBD1|once|TRBV27
TGTGCCAGCAGTTTAAGGAACCGGGACAGGGGTTCACCCCTCCACTTT
CASSLRNRDRGSPLHF
>TRBJ1-2|-|-|TRBV5-4
TGTGCCAGCAGCTTGGGGGTTTCAGGGAACTATGGCTACACCTTC
CASSLGVSGNYGYTF
>TRBJ2-1|-|-|TRBV2
TGTGCCAGCAGCCTCATGAGCTCCTACAATGAGCAGTTCTTC
CASSLMSSYNEQFF
>TRBJ2-1|-|-|TRBV6-5
TGTGCCAGCAGTTCCCTGAATGAGCAGTTCTTC
CASSSLNEQFF
>TRBJ1-2|-|-|TRBV18
TGTGCCAGCTCACCAAGTCTATCTCAAGAGGGAGGCTACACCTTC
CASSPSLSQEGGYTF
>TRBJ2-6|-|-|TRBV18
TGTGCCAGCTCAGAGACTGGGGCCAACGTCCTGACTTTC
CASSETGANVLTF
>TRBJ1-2|-|-|TRBV12-3/TRBV12-4
TGTGCCAGCAGTTTGTCAGAGGGTCATGGCTACACCTTC
CASSLSEGHGYTF
>TRBJ1-2|TRBD1|-|TRBV4-3
TGCGCCAGCAGCCGGGCCCCGGGACAGGGGTCTCCTGGCTATGGCTACACCTTC
CASSRAPGQGSPGYGYTF
>TRBJ1-2|TRBD1|-|TRBV6-1
TGTGCCAGCAGTGAAGGGGACAGGGCCTATGGCTACACCTTC
CASSEGDRAYGYTF
>TRBJ2-7|TRBD1|-|TRBV28
TGTGCCAGCAGAAGGGGACAGCCCTCCTACGAGCAGTACTTC
CASRRGQPSYEQYF
>TRBJ2-3|-|-|TRBV5-5
TGTGCCAGCAGCCTGACAGCCTCCACAGATACGCAGTATTTT
CASSLTASTDTQYF